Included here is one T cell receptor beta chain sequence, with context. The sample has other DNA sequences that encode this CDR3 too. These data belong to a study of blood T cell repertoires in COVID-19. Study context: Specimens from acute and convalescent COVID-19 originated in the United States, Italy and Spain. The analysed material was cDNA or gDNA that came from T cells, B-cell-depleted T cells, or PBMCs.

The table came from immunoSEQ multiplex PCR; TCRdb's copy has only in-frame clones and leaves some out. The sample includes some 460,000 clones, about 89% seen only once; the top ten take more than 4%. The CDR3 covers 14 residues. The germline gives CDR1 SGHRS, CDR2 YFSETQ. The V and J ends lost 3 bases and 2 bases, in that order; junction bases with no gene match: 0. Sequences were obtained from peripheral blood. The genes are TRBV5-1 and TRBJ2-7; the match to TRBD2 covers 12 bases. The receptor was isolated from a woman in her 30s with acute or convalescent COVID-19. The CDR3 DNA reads TGCGCCAGCAGCTCTAGCGGGGGGGCCTACGAGCAGTACTTC. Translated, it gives CASSSSGGAYEQYF.